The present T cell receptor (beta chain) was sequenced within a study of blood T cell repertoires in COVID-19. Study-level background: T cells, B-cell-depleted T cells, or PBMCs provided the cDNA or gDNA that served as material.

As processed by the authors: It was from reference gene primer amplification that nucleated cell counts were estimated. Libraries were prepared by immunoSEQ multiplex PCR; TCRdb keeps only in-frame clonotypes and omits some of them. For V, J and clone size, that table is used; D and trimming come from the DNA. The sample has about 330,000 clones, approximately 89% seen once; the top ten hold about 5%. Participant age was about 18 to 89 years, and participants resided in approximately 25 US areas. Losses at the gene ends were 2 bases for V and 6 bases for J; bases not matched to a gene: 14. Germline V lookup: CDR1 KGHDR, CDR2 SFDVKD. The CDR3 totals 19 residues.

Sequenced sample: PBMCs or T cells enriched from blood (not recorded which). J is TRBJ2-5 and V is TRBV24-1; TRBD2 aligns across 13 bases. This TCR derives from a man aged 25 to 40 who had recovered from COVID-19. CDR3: CATSDSGLAGAGSSKTQYF. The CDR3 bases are TGTGCCACCAGTGATTCAGGACTAGCGGGGGCCGGGAGTTCGAAGACCCAGTACTTC.